This T cell receptor (beta chain) was captured in a study of T cell changes during pregnancy in multiple sclerosis. Method: immunoSEQ multiplex PCR; TCRdb's copy keeps in-frame clones and lacks some. Among over 80,000 clones listed, about nine tenths were seen once. The CDR3 spans 15 residues. After removal of 2 bases from V and 4 bases from J, the junction contained 7 bases not matched to a gene. Germline loops: CDR1 PRHDT, CDR2 FYEKMQ (reference sequence). This specimen was peripheral blood, taken in the second trimester of pregnancy. This receptor was identified in a female donor in good health, enrolled as a control in a pregnancy study. This rearrangement joins TRBV13 to TRBJ2-7; 8 bases match TRBD1. The DNA for the CDR3 is TGTGCCAGCAGCTTAATGCAGGGGGCAGGGTACGAGCAGTACTTC. It specifies CASSLMQGAGYEQYF.